This T cell receptor beta chain emerged from a study of shared clonotypes between healthy human individuals. The CDR3 has 17 residues. CDR1 is SGDLS, CDR2 YYNGEE, per germline. With V trimmed by 2 bases and J by 5 bases, 13 bases remained unmatched. CD45RO-negative CD8 cells positively selected for CCR7 made up the naive population, which excluded terminally differentiated effector memory CD45RA+ cells. At a deep level, the assay was run. Profiling relied on immunoSEQ multiplex PCR, and the TCRdb table lists in-frame clones only, not all of them. The sample comprises approximately 720,000 clones, approximately 90% of which are singletons, and roughly 22% rests with the top ten.

V usage is TRBV9 and J usage is TRBJ2-5; TRBD1 agrees at 9 bases. The sequencing sample was made of naive CD8+ T cells sorted from blood. The sequence derives from a young man in good health. The CDR3 nucleotides are TGTGCCAGCAGCGTGGGACAGGGTTATGCTCCTGGGGAGACCCAGTACTTC. This gives the protein CASSVGQGYAPGETQYF.